The TCR beta chain described here comes from a study of Graves' ophthalmopathy and Graves' hyperthyroidism. The study, taken as a whole, reports: In blood, most expanded thyroid clonotypes above 0.001 frequency were also detected.

TCR beta CDR3 regions were amplified from RNA transcripts. RT-PCR was first run with HTBI primers, then multiplex PCR in a second round. TCRdb re-analysed the multiplex PCR reads in MiXCR, keeping a single row per CDR3 protein. The table shows about 500,000 distinct CDR3 sequences, with over 13% occurring only once. Ophthalmopathy cases showed moderate-to-severe activity, scoring CAS ≥3 and NOSPECS ≥4, with duration under 3 months. In the case of this clonotype: Its antigen is undetermined. Given a much more abundant clone one base away, this may be a read error. Since the CDR3 does not end with the conserved phenylalanine or tryptophan, this likely comes from a read error.

V lost 3 bases to trimming and J lost 1 base, with 10 bases between them. CDR1 and CDR2 from the germline V gene are LNHDA and SQIVND (reference sequence). The CDR3 loop spans 15 amino acids. The chain joins TRBV19 to TRBJ1-5, with a tentative D call TRBD1 (5 bases). Source material: blood. This TCR was sampled from a woman younger than 45 with Graves' ophthalmopathy. CDR3 loop: CASSIGGLSNQPQHS. As DNA, the CDR3 is TGTGCCAGTAGTATTGGGGGGTTAAGCAATCAGCCCCAGCATTCT.